These 6 T cell receptor beta chains were sequenced from one sample in a study of T cell responses to AZD1222 COVID-19 vaccine. Produced via immunoSEQ multiplex PCR; TCRdb's table is partial and in-frame only. The sample has some 120,000 clones; 88% are singletons. This material consisted of peripheral blood, taken on day 0 of AZD1222 vaccination. These receptors all come from an adult in good health.

The chain couples TRBV19 to TRBJ2-4; TRBD2 aligns across 8 bases. Unmatched junction bases numbered 12, after V lost 11 bases and J lost 3 bases. The CDR3 is 15 residues long. Germline-derived CDR1 and CDR2 are LNHDA and SQIVND (reference sequence). The CDR3 DNA reads as TGTGCCTCCCACGGGGGGGGCAAGGTCAAAAACATTCAGTACTTC. Residues: CASHGGGKVKNIQYF.

The rearrangement joins TRBV15 to TRBJ2-1, with TRBD1 as a possible D gene (6 bases). V was trimmed by 5 bases and J by 13 bases, leaving 18 bases between them. The CDR3 runs to 13 residues. Germline CDR1 LNHNV, CDR2 YYDKDF (reference sequence). CDR3 DNA: TGTGCCACCAGCTCTAACCGGGACACCATTCAGTTCTTC. Its translation is CATSSNRDTIQFF.

This clone was observed once. The CDR3 nucleotides read TGTGCCAGCAGCCAAGACGTCGCTGGGGCCAACGTCCTGACTTTC. Translating gives CASSQDVAGANVLTF. V usage is TRBV4-2 and J usage is TRBJ2-6; D uncertain. The germline gives CDR1 LGHNA, CDR2 YNFKEQ. The CDR3 has 15 residues. V dropped 0 bases and J dropped 2 bases, with 5 bases sitting between them.

The chain joins TRBV19 to TRBJ1-1; 8 bases are a match to TRBD1. Germline V gives CDR1 LNHDA, CDR2 SQIVND (reference sequence). The CDR3 has 15 amino acids. Germline trimming cut 3 bases from V and 1 base from J; bases unmatched to any gene: 4. The CDR3, as DNA: TGTGCCAGTAGTATGGTCAGGGGGCGGAACACTGAAGCTTTCTTT. Its protein is CASSMVRGRNTEAFF.

The CDR3: CAGASEYSGNTIYF. The CDR3 bases are TGTGCCGGGGCTTCTGAGTACTCTGGAAACACCATATATTTT. The chain recombines TRBV6-5 with TRBJ1-3; possible D gene TRBD1, 5 bases. CDR1 MNHEY and CDR2 SVGAGI come from the germline V gene. V was trimmed by 11 bases and J by 0 bases, leaving 14 bases between them. The CDR3 spans 14 residues.

This sequence joins TRBV28 and TRBJ2-7; D uncertain. The length of the CDR3 is 13 residues. Germline V gene lookup returns CDR1 MDHEN and CDR2 SYDVKM. V was clipped by 4 bases and J by 2 bases, with 9 bases between them. In DNA form, the CDR3 reads TGTGCCAGCAGTTGGGCCCCCACCTACGAGCAGTACTTC. Protein sequence: CASSWAPTYEQYF.